One and the same sample provided the 24 T cell receptor beta chains below, sequenced in a study of blood T cells in healthy people across ages. With a J-beta primer mix and a sample-barcoded 5' primer, a second PCR ran roughly 6 to 11 cycles. TCRdb re-called the 5' RACE reads with MiXCR, one entry per CDR3 protein. Of about 800,000 distinct CDR3 sequences listed, 20% to 25% are singletons. The same sample was also used in a study of T cells of mothers and their children.

Sample: blood. The receptors stem from a boy younger than 18 in good health.

V gene TRBV2 combines with J gene TRBJ2-1; D call uncertain. The CDR3 is 14 residues long. Trimming cost V 5 bases and J 7 bases, with 15 bases left between them. The germline V gene has CDR1 SNHLY and CDR2 FYNNEI. This CDR3 is CASSRLVTANEQFF. The CDR3 nucleotides are TGTGCCAGCAGTCGGCTCGTAACAGCAAATGAGCAGTTCTTC.

This clonotype showed up just a few times. The chain links TRBV14 to TRBJ1-2; D possibly corresponds to TRBD1 (5 bases). The V end was cut by 4 bases, the J end by 6 bases, with 12 bases between. This CDR3 is built from 13 residues. Per the germline V gene, CDR1 is SGHDN and CDR2 is FVKESK. The DNA of the CDR3 is TGTGCCAGCAGCCGCGGGACCCCCAATGGCTACACCTTC. It encodes CASSRGTPNGYTF.

The chain combines TRBV7-3 with TRBJ1-5; TRBD1 is a possible D gene (6 bases). The CDR3 is 16 residues long. V was clipped by 1 base and J by 4 bases, with 14 bases between them. Germline V lookup: CDR1 SGHTA, CDR2 FQGTGA. The CDR3 loop reads CASSLKGGGGNQPQHF. The DNA for the CDR3 is TGTGCCAGCAGCTTAAAGGGGGGGGGAGGTAATCAGCCCCAGCATTTT.

This chain connects TRBV29-1 to TRBJ2-7, with D perhaps matching TRBD1 (5 bases). The CDR3 totals 12 residues. With 4 bases removed from V and 10 bases from J, the gap between germline ends came to 17 bases. Germline V CDR1 and CDR2: SQVTM, ANQGSEA. DNA for the CDR3: TGCAGCGTTGTAGACAGCCGGTTGGGTCAGTACTTC. It specifies CSVVDSRLGQYF.

With regard to this clonotype: The junction differs from germline at one of its ends, possibly a read error. The chain employs TRBV7-7 and TRBJ2-7; possible D gene TRBD2, 6 bases. The DNA end is more similar to TRBJ2-5, so the J call may be wrong. The CDR3 runs 15 residues. Germline V gene lookup returns CDR1 SSHAT and CDR2 FNYEAQ (reference sequence). In DNA, the CDR3 is TGTGCTAGCAGCTTAGGCGCGGGGAAGGCGGAGACCCAGTACTTC. Amino acid sequence: CASSLGAGKAETQYF.

The V gene is TRBV29-1, the J gene TRBJ1-2, with D possibly matching TRBD1 (6 bases). V lost 1 base, J lost 8 bases, and 11 bases lay in between. Germline values: CDR1 SQVTM, CDR2 ANQGSEA. The CDR3 contains 12 residues. Here the CDR3 reads CSVEGQVRGYTF. The CDR3 DNA is TGCAGCGTTGAAGGACAGGTGCGGGGCTACACCTTC. Looking up the rest from reference TRBV29-1 and TRBJ1-2 gives the full variable domain: SAVISQKPSRDICQRGTSLTIQCQVDSQVTMMFWYRQQPGQSLTLIATANQGSEATYESGFVIDKFPISRPNLTFSTLTVSNMSPEDSSIYLCSVEGQVRGYTFGSGTRLTVV.

The chain combines TRBV20-1 with TRBJ2-7; D gene uncertain. V dropped 1 base and J dropped 1 base, with 5 bases sitting between them. Germline V gene data show CDR1 as DFQATT and CDR2 as SNEGSKA (reference sequence). The CDR3 runs to 12 residues. CDR3 sequence reads: CSARGLSYEQYF. The CDR3, as DNA: TGCAGTGCTAGAGGGTTATCCTACGAGCAGTACTTC.

In its sample, this clonotype was seen a few times. Compared with germline, one end of the junction differs, possibly owing to a read error. V is TRBV28 and J is TRBJ2-3, with D unclear. The CDR3 extends over 15 amino acids. The germline V gene has CDR1 MDHEN and CDR2 SYDVKM. The CDR3 DNA follows: TGTGCCAGCACCGACCCTGACTGGCGCACAGATACGCGGTATTTT. It encodes CASTDPDWRTDTRYF. Complete variable domain (other parts from reference TRBV28 and TRBJ2-3): DVKVTQSSRYLVKRTGEKVFLECVQDMDHENMFWYRQDPGLGLRLIYFSYDVKMKEKGDIPEGYSVSREKKERFSLILESASTNQTSMYLCASTDPDWRTDTRYFGPGTRLTVL.

The V gene is TRBV20-1, the J gene TRBJ2-5; no reliable D call. Deletions cut 2 bases from V and 5 bases from J, with 6 bases between. Germline lookup yields CDR1 DFQATT and CDR2 SNEGSKA (reference sequence). The CDR3 length is 11 residues. CDR3 sequence: CSARITETQYF. For the CDR3, the DNA is TGCAGTGCTAGAATAACCGAGACCCAGTACTTC.

This chain links TRBV4-1 with TRBJ1-4, with D maybe TRBD1 (5 bases). The V end lost 2 bases, the J end lost 13 bases, and 14 bases lay between the germline ends. Looked up from germline, CDR1 is MGHRA and CDR2 is YSYEKL. The CDR3 runs 13 residues. This CDR3 is CASSQRSDSLLFF. The CDR3 nucleotides read TGCGCCAGCAGCCAAAGATCAGACAGTTTACTGTTTTTT.

The chain has TRBV24-1 and TRBJ2-3, with D possibly matching TRBD1 (7 bases). V lost 9 bases and J lost 3, with 15 bases in between. The germline V gene encodes CDR1 KGHDR and CDR2 SFDVKD. The length of the CDR3 is 14 residues. The CDR3 sequence: CATGGTVLTDTQYF. DNA for the CDR3: TGTGCCACCGGCGGGACAGTCCTGACAGATACGCAGTATTTT.

This clonotype was counted a few times. The J gene is TRBJ2-2, the V gene TRBV24-1; D call uncertain. Trimming stripped 4 bases from V and 7 bases from J, with 21 bases between. The CDR3 consists of 17 residues. Per germline, CDR1 KGHDR and CDR2 SFDVKD. The CDR3 protein is CATSDAFKKGKVGELFF. CDR3 coding DNA: TGTGCCACCAGTGACGCCTTTAAAAAAGGAAAAGTCGGGGAGCTGTTTTTT.

The V gene is TRBV19, the J gene TRBJ1-5; TRBD1 agrees at 9 bases. The V segment lost 3 bases and the J segment 7 bases; nucleotides outside the gene matches: 7. The CDR3 is made up of 15 amino acids. CDR1 and CDR2 from the germline V gene are LNHDA and SQIVND (reference sequence). The CDR3 region has the DNA TGTGCCAGTAGTATGGCCACAGGGGGCGGGCAGCCCCAGCATTTT. This sequence encodes CASSMATGGGQPQHF.

This clonotype appeared a few times. V is TRBV20-1 and J is TRBJ2-5; D gene unclear. V shed 5 bases and J shed 4 bases, with 11 bases lying between them. Germline CDR1 is DFQATT and CDR2 is SNEGSKA (reference sequence). The CDR3 length is 12 residues. CDR3 sequence: CSALLGGETQYF. The CDR3 bases are TGCAGTGCTCTACTGGGCGGAGAGACCCAGTACTTC.

The V and J genes are TRBV10-3 and TRBJ2-1, with TRBD1 matching 11 bases. J gave up 9 bases and V 2 bases, and 15 bases lay outside the gene matches. CDR1 and CDR2 from the germline V gene are ENHRY and SYGVKD. The CDR3 loop spans 18 amino acids. As DNA, the CDR3 is TGTGCCATCAGTGAGACCTACCAGGACAGGGGGCGCCCAAGTGAGCAGTTCTTC. This codes for CAISETYQDRGRPSEQFF.

This chain uses TRBV27 with TRBJ2-2; no clear D gene. CDR1 is MNHEY and CDR2 is SMNVEV in the germline V gene (reference sequence). This CDR3 comprises 14 residues. The ends were cut back, 4 bases at V and 5 bases at J, with 11 bases in the middle. Here the CDR3 DNA reads TGTGCCAGCAGTTGGGCTGTAGGGACCGGGGAGCTGTTTTTT. It specifies CASSWAVGTGELFF.

The V and J genes are TRBV4-3 and TRBJ1-2; D is possibly TRBD1 (5 bases). Between the trimmed V and J ends, which lost 1 base and 3 bases, there was a span of 12 bases. In germline, CDR1 is LGHNA, CDR2 YSLEER. The CDR3 loop spans 15 amino acids. The CDR3 reads CASSQGGWGDYGYTF. CDR3 coding DNA: TGCGCCAGCAGCCAAGGGGGGTGGGGTGACTATGGCTACACCTTC.

The V and J genes are TRBV7-2 and TRBJ2-3, with 12 bases that match TRBD2. In germline, CDR1 is SGHTA, CDR2 FQGNSA. The CDR3 runs to 16 residues. The trim removed 5 bases at V and 0 bases at J, leaving 3 bases unmatched. The CDR3 nucleotides are TGTGCCAGCAGCGACGGACTAGCGGGGAGCACAGATACGCAGTATTTT. This translates into CASSDGLAGSTDTQYF.

This clonotype was seen a handful of times. V is TRBV6-2 or TRBV6-3 and J is TRBJ2-5, with D possibly matching TRBD1 (6 bases). The J call may be faulty, since TRBJ2-7 better matches the DNA end. Per the germline V gene, CDR1 is MNHEY and CDR2 is SVGEGT. This CDR3 is 13 amino acids long. As DNA, the CDR3 is TGTGCCAGCAGTTACCACAGGGACTACGAGCAGTACTTC. It codes for CASSYHRDYEQYF.

The chain carries TRBV7-2 and TRBJ2-1; tentatively, D is TRBD1 or TRBD2 (5 bases each). This CDR3 is built from 15 residues. V was pared by 6 bases and J by 0 bases, with 12 bases between. CDR1 SGHTA and CDR2 FQGNSA come from the germline V gene. The CDR3 loop is CASSLEGFSYNEQFF. In DNA, the CDR3 is TGTGCCAGCAGTCTAGAGGGGTTCTCCTACAATGAGCAGTTCTTC.

The chain couples TRBV2 to TRBJ2-6; D perhaps matches TRBD1 (5 bases). From germline, CDR1 is SNHLY and CDR2 FYNNEI. This CDR3 has 16 residues. The V end was cut by 7 bases, the J end by 1 base, with 14 bases between. The CDR3 is CASTEDSPSGANVLTF. CDR3 bases: TGTGCCAGCACCGAAGACAGCCCGTCTGGGGCCAACGTCCTGACTTTC. The variable domain in full, with the rest retrieved from reference TRBV2 and TRBJ2-6, is EPEVTQTPSHQVTQMGQEVILRCVPISNHLYFYWYRQILGQKVEFLVSFYNNEISEKSEIFDDQFSVERPDGSNFTLKIRSTKLEDSAMYFCASTEDSPSGANVLTFGAGSRLTVL.

The rearrangement joins TRBV7-2 to TRBJ1-1, with 8 bases matching TRBD1. V shed 4 bases and J 4 bases; nucleotides not matched to a gene: 8. CDR1 and CDR2 from the germline V gene are SGHTA and FQGNSA. The CDR3 has 15 amino acids. In DNA, the CDR3 is TGTGCCAGCAGCTATGGACAGGGAGGGAGCACTGAAGCTTTCTTT. Translating it yields CASSYGQGGSTEAFF.

This CDR3 reads CASSPRDRPTEKLFF. As DNA, the CDR3 is TGTGCCAGCAGTCCTCGGGACAGGCCCACGGAGAAACTGTTTTTT. The chain couples TRBV28 to TRBJ1-4; TRBD1 agrees at 8 bases. This CDR3 comprises 15 residues. The junction had 13 bases not matched to a gene; V was cut back by 5 bases and J by 11 bases. The germline gives CDR1 MDHEN, CDR2 SYDVKM.

The chain carries TRBV5-5 and TRBJ1-1; tentatively, D is TRBD1 (6 bases). V was clipped by 4 bases and J by 4 bases, with 14 bases between them. The CDR3 totals 14 residues. Germline loops: CDR1 SGHKS, CDR2 YYEKEE (reference sequence). CDR3 nucleotides: TGTGCCAGCAGCCAACAGGGTCTGGGCACTGAAGCTTTCTTT. Residues: CASSQQGLGTEAFF. The full variable domain, in which reference TRBV5-5 and TRBJ1-1 provide the parts outside the CDR3, is DAGVTQSPTHLIKTRGQQVTLRCSPISGHKSVSWYQQVLGQGPQFIFQYYEKEERGRGNFPDRFSARQFPNYSSELNVNALLLGDSALYLCASSQQGLGTEAFFGQGTRLTVV.